This paragraph reports one TCR beta chain. No antigen is known for it. Profiling relied on immunoSEQ multiplex PCR, and the TCRdb table lists in-frame clones only, not all of them. The sample yields 70,000 to 85,000 clones, 90% to 95% seen once. The CDR3 extends over 13 amino acids. The data stem from a study of PD-1 blockade in classical Hodgkin lymphoma. There was relapse after autologous stem cell transplantation in every patient, and there was variation in brentuximab vedotin exposure. Patients' outcomes at their best amounted to complete response, partial response or progressive disease. General observations from the study: Patients were excluded if nivolumab began under 1 year after ASCT (the autologous transplant). Newly diagnosed patients and complete responders had comparable diversity at baseline.

V gene TRBV21-1 combines with J gene TRBJ2-7; the listed D gene, TRBD1, was not tested against the DNA. TRBV21-1 is noted as a pseudogene. Sequencing used peripheral blood mononuclear cells (PBMCs), obtained at baseline. The sequence was obtained from a human donor with classical Hodgkin lymphoma. CDR3 region: CASSNRTGPEQYF. The CDR3 bases are TGTGCCAGCAGCAATAGGACAGGCCCCGAGCAGTACTTC.